Below are 8 T cell receptor beta chains sequenced from a single sample in a study of T cell repertoires in cytomegalovirus infection. TCRdb ran MiXCR on the reads and lists one entry per CDR3 protein. The sample has about 700,000 distinct CDR3 sequences, about 30% seen once. These receptors' antigens are unknown. The sample here was cultured PBMCs, taken from culture after CMV antigen stimulation. These TCRs come from a human donor in good health (CMV status not recorded). Some clones in this sample may be carry-over from other donors' samples.

This chain uses TRBV3-1 with TRBJ1-5; D is ambiguous. The CDR3 length is 11 residues. The germline V and J ends were trimmed by 1 base and 12 bases, with 7 bases remaining between them. The germline V gene has CDR1 LGHDT and CDR2 YNNKEL (reference sequence). CDR3 DNA sequence: TGTGCCAGCAGCCAAGGGGCAGACCAGCATTTT. Residues: CASSQGADQHF.

The gene calls are TRBV6-1 and TRBJ1-5, with TRBD1 matching 9 bases. Germline-derived CDR1 and CDR2 are MNHNS and SASEGT. Unmatched junction bases numbered 6, after V lost 5 bases and J lost 4 bases. The CDR3 runs 15 residues. CDR3 residues: CASSLSGTGNQPQHF. The CDR3 nucleotides read TGTGCCAGCAGTCTTTCGGGGACAGGGAATCAGCCCCAGCATTTT.

V is TRBV7-9 and J is TRBJ1-4, with D unclear. Germline values: CDR1 SEHNR, CDR2 FQNEAQ (reference sequence). The CDR3 totals 15 residues. Trimming pared 3 bases from V and 1 base from J, leaving 9 bases between. CDR3 nucleotide sequence: TGTGCCAGCAGCTTGGAAGGAGGAACTAATGAAAAACTGTTTTTT. The encoded protein is CASSLEGGTNEKLFF.

The chain links TRBV11-2 to TRBJ2-1; D might be TRBD2 (7 bases). Trimming pared 5 bases from V and 6 bases from J, leaving 20 bases between. Germline V gene data show CDR1 as SGHAT and CDR2 as FQNNGV. The CDR3 consists of 16 residues. CDR3 in DNA: TGTGCCAGCAGCCCTCGGGGGGCGGGAGAGATCAATGAGCAGTTCTTC. Amino acids: CASSPRGAGEINEQFF.

The V call is TRBV12-3 or TRBV12-4, the J call TRBJ2-6; D gene unclear. V was trimmed by 6 bases and J by 4 bases, leaving 13 bases between them. This CDR3 comprises 15 residues. CDR3 sequence: CASSPMGSGANVLTF. CDR3 nucleotide sequence: TGTGCCAGCAGCCCGATGGGGTCCGGGGCCAACGTCCTGACTTTC.

The chain uses TRBV7-7 and TRBJ2-5; 7 bases match TRBD1. With V trimmed by 5 bases and J by 7 bases, 10 bases remained unmatched. Germline values: CDR1 SSHAT, CDR2 FNYEAQ (reference sequence). The CDR3 is 14 residues long. The CDR3 bases are TGTGCCAGCAGCCCCGGGACAGCAGGGGGGACCCAGTACTTC. It translates to CASSPGTAGGTQYF.

The V call is TRBV12-3 or TRBV12-4, the J call TRBJ2-7; D is undetermined. V lost 3 bases to trimming and J lost 3 bases, with 9 bases between them. This CDR3 comprises 13 residues. CDR3 DNA: TGTGCCAGCAGTTTTCTTTGGGGCTACGAGCAGTACTTC. This codes for CASSFLWGYEQYF.

This rearrangement joins TRBV20-1 to TRBJ2-3; 9 positions match TRBD2. This CDR3 spans 15 amino acids. Germline lookup yields CDR1 DFQATT and CDR2 SNEGSKA (reference sequence). Trimming removed 5 bases from V and 2 bases from J; junction bases left unmatched: 8. The DNA for the CDR3 is TGCAGTGCTCCCGGGCTAGCGGGGATCACAGATACGCAGTATTTT. This sequence encodes CSAPGLAGITDTQYF.